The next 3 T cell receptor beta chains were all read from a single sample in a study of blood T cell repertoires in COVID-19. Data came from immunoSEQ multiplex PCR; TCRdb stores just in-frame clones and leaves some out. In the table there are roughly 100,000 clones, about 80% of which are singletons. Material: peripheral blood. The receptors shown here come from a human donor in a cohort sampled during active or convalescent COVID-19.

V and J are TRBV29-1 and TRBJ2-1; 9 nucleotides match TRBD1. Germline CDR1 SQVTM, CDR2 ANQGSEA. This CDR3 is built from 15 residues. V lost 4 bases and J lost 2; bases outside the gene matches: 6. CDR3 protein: CSVGDRGYPYNEQFF. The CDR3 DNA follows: TGCAGCGTTGGCGACAGGGGGTACCCCTACAATGAGCAGTTCTTC.

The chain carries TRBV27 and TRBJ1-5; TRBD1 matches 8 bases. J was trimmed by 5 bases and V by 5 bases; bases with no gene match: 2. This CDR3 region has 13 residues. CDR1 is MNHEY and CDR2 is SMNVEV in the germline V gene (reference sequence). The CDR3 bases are TGTGCCAGCAGTCCAGGGGGCTATCAGCCCCAGCATTTT. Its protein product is CASSPGGYQPQHF.

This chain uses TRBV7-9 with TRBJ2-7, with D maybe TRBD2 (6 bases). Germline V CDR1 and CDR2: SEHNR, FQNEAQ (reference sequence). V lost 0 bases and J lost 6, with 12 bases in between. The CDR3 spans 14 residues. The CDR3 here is CASSLADGEVEQYF. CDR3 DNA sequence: TGTGCCAGCAGCTTAGCCGACGGGGAGGTCGAGCAGTACTTC. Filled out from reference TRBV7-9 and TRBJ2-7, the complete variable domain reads DTGVSQNPRHKITKRGQNVTFRCDPISEHNRLYWYRQTLGQGPEFLTYFQNEAQLEKSRLLSDRFSAERPKGSFSTLEIQRTEQGDSAMYLCASSLADGEVEQYFGPGTRLTVT.